Presented here are 6 T cell receptor beta chains from one specimen sequenced in a study of response to subunit inactivated influenza vaccine. TCRdb re-called the RT-PCR reads with MiXCR, one entry per CDR3 protein. The table lists roughly 500,000 distinct CDR3 sequences, roughly 25% of them singletons. Sequencing was performed on CD4+ T cells sorted from PBMCs, taken less than 6 days after vaccination. These receptor sequences come from a man aged 45-65 years who received an inactivated influenza vaccine.

This clonotype was detected a few times. V is TRBV6-2 or TRBV6-3 and J is TRBJ2-6; the match to TRBD1 covers 12 bases. Looked up from germline, CDR1 is MNHEY and CDR2 is SVGEGT. The ends lost 7 bases at V and 6 bases at J; junction bases unmatched: 10. The CDR3 runs 17 residues. Here the CDR3 reads CASIPRDRGHVANVLTF. CDR3 DNA sequence: TGTGCCAGCATACCCCGGGACAGGGGGCATGTGGCCAACGTCCTGACTTTC.

This clonotype was seen only a few times. The rearrangement joins TRBV20-1 to TRBJ1-1; D possibly corresponds to TRBD1 (5 bases). The germline V gene encodes CDR1 DFQATT and CDR2 SNEGSKA (reference sequence). The CDR3 spans 14 residues. The V end lost 6 bases, the J end lost 0 bases, and 14 bases lay between the germline ends. This CDR3 is CSARSGGMNTEAFF. DNA of the CDR3: TGCAGTGCCAGAAGCGGGGGGATGAACACTGAAGCTTTCTTT.

This clonotype came up a few times. This chain uses TRBV12-3 or TRBV12-4 with TRBJ2-3; the match to TRBD1 covers 12 bases. The length of the CDR3 is 17 residues. J lost 3 bases, V lost 1 base, and 5 bases had no gene match. CDR3 residues: CASSLVGQGAGTDTQYF. The CDR3 coding sequence is TGTGCCAGCAGTTTAGTGGGACAGGGGGCAGGGACAGATACGCAGTATTTT.

This clonotype was seen ten or more times. This chain connects TRBV3-1 to TRBJ1-1, with D perhaps matching TRBD1 (6 bases). V was clipped by 3 bases and J by 8 bases, with 13 bases between them. The CDR3 is 13 residues long. Germline V gives CDR1 LGHDT, CDR2 YNNKEL (reference sequence). The DNA for the CDR3 is TGTGCCAGCAGCCATCTGGACAGACCCGAAGCTTTCTTT. Translated, it gives CASSHLDRPEAFF.

The chain links TRBV5-1 to TRBJ2-7; D is uncertain. The CDR3 has 15 amino acids. Trimming stripped 2 bases from V and 5 bases from J, with 17 bases between. The V gene's germline CDR1 is SGHRS and CDR2 YFSETQ. The CDR3 nucleotides are TGCGCCAGCAGCTTCCAGAACATTCCTGGGGACGAGCAGTACTTC. Its translation is CASSFQNIPGDEQYF.

The rearrangement joins TRBV7-2 to TRBJ2-2, with D perhaps given as TRBD1 or TRBD2 (5 bases each). The CDR3 is 18 residues long. Germline CDR1 SGHTA, CDR2 FQGNSA. Trimming pared 7 bases from V and 0 bases from J, leaving 21 bases between. The CDR3 DNA reads TGTGCCAGCACCTCAGCGTCCTGGGGGAAATCGAACACCGGGGAGCTGTTTTTT. This gives the protein CASTSASWGKSNTGELFF.